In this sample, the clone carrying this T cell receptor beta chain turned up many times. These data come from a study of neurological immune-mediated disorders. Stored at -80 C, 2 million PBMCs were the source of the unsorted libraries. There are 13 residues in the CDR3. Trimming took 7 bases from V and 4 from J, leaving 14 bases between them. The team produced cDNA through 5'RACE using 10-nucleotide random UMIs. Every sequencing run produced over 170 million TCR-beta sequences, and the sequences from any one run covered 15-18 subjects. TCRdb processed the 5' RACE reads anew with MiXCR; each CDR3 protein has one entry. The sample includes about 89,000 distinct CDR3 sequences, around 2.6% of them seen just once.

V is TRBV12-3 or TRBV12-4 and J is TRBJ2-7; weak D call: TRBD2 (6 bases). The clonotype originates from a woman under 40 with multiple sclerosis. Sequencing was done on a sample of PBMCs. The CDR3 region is CASNHGTRYEQYF. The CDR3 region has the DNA TGTGCCAGCAACCACGGGACTCGGTACGAGCAGTACTTC.